These T cell receptor beta chains were read from a single sample in a study of cytomegalovirus exposure and HLA in healthy donors. Profiled with immunoSEQ multiplex PCR; TCRdb holds only in-frame clones, not every one. The sample holds 130,000 to 150,000 clones; over 80% are singletons and the top ten take less than 3.5%. Sequencing was carried out using PBMCs. These receptors originate from a woman aged 25 to 39 in good health and CMV-seronegative. CDR3s include the opening cysteine and the closing phenylalanine or tryptophan. A D gene is named only where the DNA matches it firmly. Clone size is not always given. Where it is, it says once, few, many or a class for expanded clones.

abundance,d_gene,j_gene,v_gene,CDR3nt,CDR3aa
-,TRBD1,TRBJ1-5,TRBV7-9,TGTGCCAGCAGTCGGACAGGCTATAGCAATCAGCCCCAGCATTTT,CASSRTGYSNQPQHF
-,-,TRBJ2-3,TRBV6-1,TGTGCCAGCAGGGGGACCGGGACTAGCACAGATACGCAGTATTTT,CASRGTGTSTDTQYF
-,-,TRBJ2-7,TRBV28,TGTGCCAGCAGTTTATTCTACGAGCAGTACTTC,CASSLFYEQYF
-,-,TRBJ2-3,TRBV29-1,TGCAGCGGGCACCTTAGCACAGATACGCAGTATTTT,CSGHLSTDTQYF
-,TRBD2,TRBJ2-5,TRBV7-9,TGTTCCAGCAGCGTAAGACTAGCGGGAGGCAAGGAGACCCAGTACTTC,CSSSVRLAGGKETQYF
-,-,TRBJ2-7,TRBV30,TGTGCCTGGGGTCAGGGGACCTACGAGCAGTACTTC,CAWGQGTYEQYF
-,-,TRBJ2-3,TRBV6-4,TGTGCCAGCAGTGACTCCGAAGGAGGCACAGATACGCAGTATTTT,CASSDSEGGTDTQYF
-,TRBD1,TRBJ2-3,TRBV11-3,TGTGCCAGCAGCTTTGCGAACAGGGGTATCAGAACAGATACGCAGTATTTT,CASSFANRGIRTDTQYF
-,TRBD1,TRBJ1-4,TRBV7-9,TGTGCCAGCAGCTTAGATCAAACAGGGGCCCGTGAAAAACTGTTTTTT,CASSLDQTGAREKLFF
-,-,TRBJ2-2,TRBV5-1,TGCGCCAGCAGCTCTACAGGGCTTCCGCCCGGGGAGCTGTTTTTT,CASSSTGLPPGELFF
-,TRBD1,TRBJ1-2,TRBV5-4,TGTGCCAGCAGCTCCATGGGACAGGGGCCTAACTATGGCTACACCTTC,CASSSMGQGPNYGYTF
-,TRBD1,TRBJ2-3,TRBV5-1,TGCGCCAGCAGCTGGGGACAGGACACAGATACGCAGTATTTT,CASSWGQDTDTQYF
once,-,TRBJ1-6,TRBV10-3,TGTGCCATCAGTGAGGCAACAGGGAATAATTCACCCCTCCACTTT,CAISEATGNNSPLHF
-,TRBD2,TRBJ2-3,TRBV4-3,TGCGCCAGCAGCCAGACTAGCGGGGGGGCAGATACGCAGTATTTT,CASSQTSGGADTQYF
-,-,TRBJ1-1,TRBV10-3,TGTGCCATCAGTGCCAGGGTGGGGGGATTTAACACTGAAGCTTTCTTT,CAISARVGGFNTEAFF